The 18 T cell receptor beta chains presented below share a single source sample, sequenced in a study of T cell repertoires in cytomegalovirus infection. TCRdb ran MiXCR on the reads and lists one entry per CDR3 protein. In the table there are a few hundred thousand distinct CDR3 sequences, approximately 9.5% of which are singletons. Sequenced: PBMCs. The source is a human donor in good health (CMV status not recorded). Some clones in this sample may be carry-over from other donors' samples.

The genes are TRBV6-2 or TRBV6-3 and TRBJ2-7; D is possibly TRBD1 (5 bases). Deletions cut 6 bases from V and 0 bases from J, with 15 bases between. Germline V CDR1 and CDR2: MNHEY, SVGEGT. The CDR3 covers 15 residues. CDR3 protein: CASRGRQLLSYEQYF. The CDR3 region has the DNA TGTGCCAGCAGAGGTCGACAGTTACTCTCCTACGAGCAGTACTTC.

This clonotype was seen ten or more times. The chain links TRBV7-3 to TRBJ2-7; 10 nucleotides line up with TRBD1. This CDR3 is 15 amino acids long. The J segment lost 1 base and the V segment lost 2 bases, leaving 2 bases of the junction unmatched. CDR1 is SGHTA and CDR2 is FQGTGA in the germline V gene. CDR3 in DNA: TGTGCCAGCAGCTTAGGGACAGGGGCGTCCTACGAGCAGTACTTC. Its translation is CASSLGTGASYEQYF.

The CDR3 region has the DNA TGCAGCGTTGTAGGAGGGTTTGGCGAGCAGTACTTC. Its protein product is CSVVGGFGEQYF. V and J are TRBV29-1 and TRBJ2-7; D may be TRBD2 (6 bases). The V end was cut by 4 bases, the J end by 6 bases, with 13 bases between. The CDR3 length is 12 residues. Germline lookup yields CDR1 SQVTM and CDR2 ANQGSEA.

This sequence joins TRBV30 and TRBJ2-2, with 7 positions matching TRBD2. The junction had 11 bases not matched to a gene; V was cut back by 6 bases and J by 4 bases. CDR3 length: 15 residues. Germline lookup yields CDR1 GTSNPN and CDR2 SVGIG (reference sequence). CDR3 residues: CACQGGKAATGELFF. CDR3 bases: TGTGCCTGCCAGGGAGGGAAAGCGGCCACCGGGGAGCTGTTTTTT.

The V and J genes are TRBV5-1 and TRBJ2-1, with 9 bases matching TRBD2. Per the germline V gene, CDR1 is SGHRS and CDR2 is YFSETQ. This CDR3 is built from 14 residues. V was pared by 4 bases and J by 8 bases, with 7 bases of the junction left unmatched. CDR3 nucleotide sequence: TGCGCCAGCAGCCCAGCGCGGGGGGGCTATGAGCAGTTCTTC. Amino acids: CASSPARGGYEQFF.

The rearrangement joins TRBV28 to TRBJ1-1; no firm D call. The CDR3 is made up of 11 amino acids. CDR1 is MDHEN, CDR2 SYDVKM, per germline. Trimming left V 7 bases short and J 1 base short, with 4 bases between. The CDR3 is CASKGNTEAFF. The DNA for the CDR3 is TGTGCCAGCAAAGGGAACACTGAAGCTTTCTTT.

The rearrangement links TRBV11-3 to TRBJ2-1; no definite D call. The germline V and J ends were trimmed by 2 bases and 5 bases, with 10 bases remaining between them. The germline gives CDR1 SGHNT, CDR2 YENEEA. This CDR3 comprises 14 residues. The CDR3 nucleotides are TGTGCCAGCAGCTTATCCCTTAGGGACAATGAGCAGTTCTTC. Amino acid sequence: CASSLSLRDNEQFF.

This clonotype was seen ten or more times. The chain uses TRBV11-2 and TRBJ1-4; D is perhaps TRBD1 (6 bases). Per the germline V gene, CDR1 is SGHAT and CDR2 is FQNNGV. V dropped 2 bases and J dropped 8 bases, with 18 bases sitting between them. The CDR3 is 16 residues long. CDR3 sequence reads: CASSLKGVAREEKLFF. CDR3 DNA: TGTGCCAGCAGCTTAAAGGGGGTGGCACGTGAGGAAAAACTGTTTTTT.

Many counts were recorded for this clonotype. The V and J genes are TRBV6-2 or TRBV6-3 and TRBJ2-7, with D perhaps TRBD2 (6 bases). The CDR3 is 17 residues long. V was trimmed by 5 bases and J by 0 bases, leaving 20 bases between them. Germline CDR1 is MNHEY and CDR2 is SVGEGT. CDR3 in DNA: TGTGCCAGCAGTACCCCCTGGATGGCGGGATACTCCTACGAGCAGTACTTC. The encoded protein is CASSTPWMAGYSYEQYF.

This clonotype was seen a few times. The V gene is TRBV6-8, the J gene TRBJ2-7, with D possibly matching TRBD1 (6 bases). CDR1 and CDR2 from the germline V gene are MNHGY and SAAAGT. CDR3 length: 15 residues. Trimming removed 5 bases from V and 7 bases from J, with 21 bases in between. The CDR3 DNA reads TGTGCCAGCAGTGGTACCAGGGGCATAACCCTGGAGCAGTACTTC. Translating gives CASSGTRGITLEQYF.

The rearrangement links TRBV6-2 or TRBV6-3 to TRBJ2-1; D possibly corresponds to TRBD2 (6 bases). Germline V CDR1 and CDR2: MNHEY, SVGEGT. V lost 2 bases and J 8 bases, leaving 13 bases between the germline ends. This CDR3 comprises 14 residues. The CDR3 loop is CASSYDGLTDEQFF. CDR3 nucleotides: TGTGCCAGCAGTTACGACGGACTAACCGATGAGCAGTTCTTC.

The J gene is TRBJ2-3, the V gene TRBV11-2, with D uncertain. Germline CDR1 is SGHAT and CDR2 is FQNNGV. The CDR3 is 15 residues long. Trimming took off 2 bases at V and 8 bases at J, with 17 bases between the two ends. Here the CDR3 DNA reads TGTGCCAGCAGCTTAAGGCCGGCCCCGGATCGTACGCAGTATTTT. Translating it yields CASSLRPAPDRTQYF.

Turning to this clonotype: A read error may be the cause here, since a much bigger clone is one base away. V is TRBV7-6 and J is TRBJ2-5; D ambiguous. CDR3 size: 12 residues. Germline values: CDR1 SGHVS, CDR2 FNYEAQ. Trimming cost V 1 base and J 4 bases, with 4 bases left between them. CDR3 amino acids: CASSLDPETQYF. In DNA, the CDR3 is TGTGCCAGCAGCTTAGACCCAGAGACCCAGTACTTC.

This clonotype occurred a few times. This rearrangement joins TRBV10-3 to TRBJ2-1, with 7 bases lining up with TRBD1. The CDR3 spans 17 residues. Germline V gene sequence: CDR1 ENHRY, CDR2 SYGVKD. J gave up 0 bases and V 4 bases, and 9 bases lay outside the gene matches. Here the CDR3 reads CAISGGRDSSSYNEQFF. CDR3 coding DNA: TGTGCCATCAGTGGGGGCCGGGACAGCAGCTCCTACAATGAGCAGTTCTTC.

There are a few counts of this clonotype. The chain joins TRBV6-5 to TRBJ2-1, with D possibly being TRBD1 (6 bases). Germline CDR1 and CDR2: MNHEY and SVGAGI. This CDR3 spans 17 amino acids. V lost 0 bases, J lost 0 bases, and 12 bases lay in between. The CDR3 DNA reads TGTGCCAGCAGTTACTCGAACAGGGAAGACTCCTACAATGAGCAGTTCTTC. Protein product: CASSYSNREDSYNEQFF.

Many counts were recorded for this clonotype. The J gene is TRBJ2-1, the V gene TRBV7-6, with no clear D. This CDR3 contains 14 residues. The germline V gene has CDR1 SGHVS and CDR2 FNYEAQ. V was pared by 3 bases and J by 1 base, with 7 bases between. CDR3: CASSFSTSYNEQFF. The CDR3 bases are TGTGCCAGCAGCTTCAGTACATCCTACAATGAGCAGTTCTTC.

This clonotype showed up many times. V gene TRBV7-9 combines with J gene TRBJ1-1; D is uncertain. The germline gives CDR1 SEHNR, CDR2 FQNEAQ (reference sequence). This CDR3 comprises 12 residues. V was pared by 3 bases and J by 5 bases, with 7 bases between. In nucleotides, the CDR3 is TGTGCCAGCAGCTTTTCGGAGACTGAAGCTTTCTTT. This sequence encodes CASSFSETEAFF.

The chain recombines TRBV20-1 with TRBJ2-1; 10 bases line up with TRBD1. Looked up from germline, CDR1 is DFQATT and CDR2 is SNEGSKA (reference sequence). With V trimmed by 6 bases and J by 6 bases, 5 bases remained unmatched. There are 13 residues in the CDR3. CDR3 sequence reads: CSAIGTGVNEQFF. The CDR3 DNA sequence: TGCAGTGCAATTGGGACAGGGGTCAATGAGCAGTTCTTC.